Reported below is one T cell receptor (beta chain). Its antigen is not known. TCRdb re-analysed the RT-PCR reads in MiXCR, keeping a single row per CDR3 protein. The sample lists approximately 500,000 distinct CDR3 sequences; 14% were seen once. These data belong to a study of response to subunit inactivated influenza vaccine. CDR1 KGHDR and CDR2 SFDVKD come from the germline V gene. The J segment lost 4 bases and the V segment lost 4 bases, leaving 9 bases of the junction unmatched. The CDR3 runs 17 residues. Whole-study results and caveats: Authors suggested few new T cells are recruited by each seasonal influenza vaccination.

This receptor was taken from a man aged 45-65 years who received an inactivated influenza vaccine. V gene TRBV24-1 combines with J gene TRBJ2-5, with 12 bases fitting TRBD1. The source material was PBMCs from blood, sampled about 11 days after vaccination. The DNA of the CDR3 is TGTGCCACCAGTGAACGGACAGGGACAGGGGGCCGAGAGACCCAGTACTTC. Its protein is CATSERTGTGGRETQYF.